These 8 T cell receptor beta chains share one sample of origin, sequenced in a study of molecular identifiers for immune sequencing clone quantification. MiXCR, applied by TCRdb to the PCR reads, yields one record per CDR3 protein. The table has approximately 320,000 distinct CDR3 sequences, about a quarter seen once. The sample consisted of naive CD8+ T cells from blood, with Jurkat cell RNA spiked in. Documented subset: FACS-sorted CD8+CD4-CCR7+CD45RA+ naive T cells. The receptors shown here come from a human donor in good health. Some libraries in this study had Jurkat cell RNA spiked in.

In the case of this clonotype: A much larger clone differs by one base, so this may be a read error. The rearrangement links TRBV30 to TRBJ2-1; D gene unclear. The length of the CDR3 is 15 residues. The germline CDR1 and CDR2 sequences are GTSNPN and SVGIG (reference sequence). CDR3 DNA sequence: TGTGCCTGGAGTGTCTGGTCATCTCCCTACAATGAGCAGATCTTC. Encoded protein: CAWSVWSSPYNEQIF.

V and J are TRBV28 and TRBJ2-7, with a tentative D call TRBD2 (7 bases). V lost 5 bases, J lost 7 bases, and 18 bases lay in between. Looked up from germline, CDR1 is MDHEN and CDR2 is SYDVKM. CDR3 size: 14 residues. The CDR3 sequence is CASSKGLRGGEQYF. The CDR3 bases are TGTGCCAGCAGTAAAGGTTTAAGGGGGGGGGAGCAGTACTTC.

This rearrangement joins TRBV4-1 to TRBJ2-7, with D tentatively TRBD2 (5 bases). This CDR3 has 14 residues. Trimming pared 3 bases from V and 5 bases from J, leaving 14 bases between. CDR1 is MGHRA and CDR2 is YSYEKL in the germline V gene. CDR3 sequence reads: CASSQPGVEDEQYF. CDR3 sequence (DNA): TGCGCCAGCAGCCAGCCCGGGGTGGAGGACGAGCAGTACTTC.

The table lists this clonotype with a few counts. The CDR3 loop is CSARDFMEGFVQETQYF. In DNA form, the CDR3 reads TGCAGTGCTAGAGATTTTATGGAGGGGTTTGTCCAAGAGACCCAGTACTTC. This chain links TRBV20-1 with TRBJ2-5, with a tentative D call TRBD2 (6 bases). Germline CDR1 DFQATT, CDR2 SNEGSKA (reference sequence). The CDR3 has 17 residues. Deletions cut 0 bases from V and 1 base from J, with 18 bases between.

This chain uses TRBV7-9 with TRBJ2-7, with D perhaps TRBD1 (6 bases). This CDR3 has 15 residues. Germline CDR1 and CDR2: SEHNR and FQNEAQ (reference sequence). The V end was cut by 3 bases, the J end by 7 bases, with 19 bases between. The DNA of the CDR3 is TGTGCCAGCAGCTTCCCCCTCGCCAGGGGTCGAGAGCAGTACTTC. Translation gives CASSFPLARGREQYF.

J is TRBJ2-7 and V is TRBV3-2; no DNA check was done on the table's D call, TRBD1. TRBV3-2 is a known pseudogene. The CDR3 runs to 17 residues. The DNA of the CDR3 is TGTGCCAGCAGCCTTATCAAAGGGTCCCGGGACAGGTACGAGCAGTACTTC. It yields the protein CASSLIKGSRDRYEQYF.

V gene TRBV7-9 combines with J gene TRBJ2-2; 7 bases map to TRBD1. V was clipped by 8 bases and J by 0 bases; unmatched bases: 15. Germline CDR1 reads SEHNR; CDR2 reads FQNEAQ (reference sequence). The CDR3 contains 18 residues. DNA of the CDR3: TGTGCCAGCGGAGTGGGGAGAGACAGGGCCCCGAACACCGGGGAGCTGTTTTTT. It yields the protein CASGVGRDRAPNTGELFF.

This clonotype was picked up a small number of times. The genes are TRBV7-6 and TRBJ2-7, with D hard to call. V gave up 2 bases and J gave up 5 bases, with 7 bases separating them. The CDR3 runs to 12 residues. CDR1 SGHVS and CDR2 FNYEAQ come from the germline V gene. CDR3 sequence: CASSLNGDEQYF. The DNA of the CDR3 is TGTGCCAGCAGCTTAAATGGAGACGAGCAGTACTTC.